These T cell receptor beta chains were read from a single sample in a study of blood T cell repertoires in COVID-19. Profiling relied on immunoSEQ multiplex PCR, and the TCRdb table lists in-frame clones only, not all of them. The sample holds approximately 200,000 clones, 89% seen once. Material: PBMCs or T cells enriched from blood (not recorded which). The receptors originated from a woman aged 40 to 50 with acute COVID-19. The CDR3 runs from the conserved cysteine through the conserved F or W. A D gene is named only where the DNA matches it firmly. Expanded clones get a size class; other rows say once, few or many, or leave the size out.

v_gene: TRBV6-1; j_gene: TRBJ1-4; d_gene: TRBD1; abundance: .; CDR3aa: CASSEGTGAHNEKLFF; CDR3nt: TGTGCCAGCAGTGAAGGGACAGGAGCCCATAATGAAAAACTGTTTTTT
v_gene: TRBV6-5; j_gene: TRBJ2-7; d_gene: .; abundance: .; CDR3aa: CASSPSYEQYF; CDR3nt: TGTGCCAGCAGTCCATCCTACGAGCAGTACTTC
v_gene: TRBV5-1; j_gene: TRBJ2-6; d_gene: .; abundance: .; CDR3aa: CASSLGLGQDFSGANVLTF; CDR3nt: TGCGCCAGCAGCTTGGGATTGGGACAAGATTTCTCTGGGGCCAACGTCCTGACTTTC
v_gene: TRBV12-5; j_gene: TRBJ1-1; d_gene: TRBD1; abundance: .; CDR3aa: CASGLVVTGEDRTEAFF; CDR3nt: TGTGCTAGTGGTTTGGTAGTAACAGGGGAGGACCGGACTGAAGCTTTCTTT
v_gene: TRBV6-4; j_gene: TRBJ2-2; d_gene: .; abundance: .; CDR3aa: CASSVVAENTGELFF; CDR3nt: TGTGCCAGCAGTGTGGTAGCGGAGAACACCGGGGAGCTGTTTTTT
v_gene: TRBV12-3/TRBV12-4; j_gene: TRBJ1-2; d_gene: .; abundance: once; CDR3aa: CASRSLQYGYTF; CDR3nt: TGTGCCAGCAGATCTCTGCAGTATGGCTACACCTTC
v_gene: TRBV7-9; j_gene: TRBJ1-6; d_gene: .; abundance: .; CDR3aa: CASSLDTGPRGYNSPLHF; CDR3nt: TGTGCCAGCAGCTTAGATACAGGCCCTAGGGGCTATAATTCACCCCTCCACTTT
v_gene: TRBV9; j_gene: TRBJ1-2; d_gene: .; abundance: .; CDR3aa: CASSLSGAGGGNYGYTF; CDR3nt: TGTGCCAGCAGCCTTAGCGGAGCGGGGGGTGGTAACTATGGCTACACCTTC
v_gene: TRBV11-2; j_gene: TRBJ2-5; d_gene: .; abundance: .; CDR3aa: CASSLEISTVLAETQYF; CDR3nt: TGTGCCAGCAGCTTAGAAATTAGTACGGTTCTAGCCGAGACCCAGTACTTC
v_gene: TRBV19; j_gene: TRBJ1-6; d_gene: TRBD1; abundance: .; CDR3aa: CATSDRDRSPLHF; CDR3nt: TGTGCCACCTCGGACAGGGACAGGTCACCCCTCCACTTT
v_gene: TRBV5-5; j_gene: TRBJ2-1; d_gene: .; abundance: .; CDR3aa: CASSLPGVSNEQFF; CDR3nt: TGTGCCAGCAGCTTGCCGGGAGTCTCCAATGAGCAGTTCTTC
v_gene: TRBV7-2; j_gene: TRBJ1-2; d_gene: .; abundance: .; CDR3aa: CASSLALRGGDYGYTF; CDR3nt: TGTGCCAGCAGCTTAGCGCTGCGGGGAGGAGACTATGGCTACACCTTC
v_gene: TRBV2; j_gene: TRBJ2-6; d_gene: .; abundance: .; CDR3aa: CASSLEVGANVLTF; CDR3nt: TGTGCCAGCAGTCTGGAGGTAGGGGCCAACGTCCTGACTTTC
v_gene: TRBV6-2/TRBV6-3; j_gene: TRBJ2-2; d_gene: TRBD2; abundance: .; CDR3aa: CASSLPPPGERESTGELFF; CDR3nt: TGTGCCAGCAGTCTCCCTCCCCCAGGGGAGCGGGAGTCCACCGGGGAGCTGTTTTTT
v_gene: TRBV3-1/TRBV3-2; j_gene: TRBJ2-3; d_gene: TRBD2; abundance: .; CDR3aa: CASSQHGTGRGVDTQYF; CDR3nt: TGTGCCAGCAGCCAACACGGGACTGGCCGGGGGGTAGATACGCAGTATTTT
v_gene: TRBV10-3; j_gene: TRBJ2-2; d_gene: TRBD1; abundance: .; CDR3aa: CAISETGGPGELFF; CDR3nt: TGTGCCATCAGTGAAACAGGGGGGCCCGGGGAGCTGTTTTTT
v_gene: TRBV2; j_gene: TRBJ2-5; d_gene: TRBD1; abundance: .; CDR3aa: CASRGASRVSGGETQYF; CDR3nt: TGTGCCAGCAGAGGGGCGAGTCGTGTATCAGGGGGTGAGACCCAGTACTTC
v_gene: TRBV11-1; j_gene: TRBJ2-3; d_gene: TRBD1; abundance: .; CDR3aa: CASSLTGTDTDTQYF; CDR3nt: TGTGCCAGCAGCTTAACCGGGACAGACACAGATACGCAGTATTTT
v_gene: TRBV12-3/TRBV12-4; j_gene: TRBJ2-7; d_gene: .; abundance: .; CDR3aa: CASSLKMYEQYF; CDR3nt: TGTGCCAGCAGTCTAAAAATGTACGAGCAGTACTTC
v_gene: TRBV20-1; j_gene: TRBJ2-7; d_gene: .; abundance: .; CDR3aa: CSASLRGYEQYF; CDR3nt: TGCAGTGCTAGTCTACGGGGGTACGAGCAGTACTTC
v_gene: TRBV7-9; j_gene: TRBJ1-2; d_gene: .; abundance: .; CDR3aa: CASSLDGATGGYTF; CDR3nt: TGTGCCAGCAGCTTAGACGGCGCGACGGGTGGCTACACCTTC
v_gene: TRBV7-9; j_gene: TRBJ1-5; d_gene: .; abundance: .; CDR3aa: CASSLGVSNQPQHF; CDR3nt: TGTGCCAGCAGCTTGGGAGTTAGCAATCAGCCCCAGCATTTT
v_gene: TRBV10-3; j_gene: TRBJ1-2; d_gene: .; abundance: .; CDR3aa: CAISDEFRSYTF; CDR3nt: TGTGCCATCAGTGATGAGTTTCGCAGCTACACCTTC